The 10 T cell receptor beta chains given below trace back to one sample, sequenced in a study of T cell changes during pregnancy in multiple sclerosis. The data were produced by immunoSEQ multiplex PCR, yet TCRdb's version contains in-frame clones alone and is incomplete. The sample includes some 60,000 clones, just under 90% of them seen just once. Sequenced: peripheral blood from another person, used as feeder cells. The receptor set was obtained from a human donor whose cells served as feeder cells for cultures in a pregnancy study.

V usage is TRBV18 and J usage is TRBJ1-4; D perhaps matches TRBD1 (5 bases). Germline values: CDR1 KGHSH, CDR2 LQKENI. V lost 5 bases and J lost 7, with 23 bases in between. The CDR3 runs to 17 residues. The CDR3 sequence is CASSYRKMTDFGEKLFF. In DNA, the CDR3 is TGTGCCAGCTCATACCGCAAGATGACAGACTTTGGTGAAAAACTGTTTTTT.

V usage is TRBV28 and J usage is TRBJ1-6; D may be TRBD1 (5 bases). Germline V lookup: CDR1 MDHEN, CDR2 SYDVKM. CDR3 length: 13 amino acids. The germline V and J ends were trimmed by 4 bases and 9 bases, with 10 bases remaining between them. CDR3 bases: TGTGCCAGCAGTTGGGGCAGAATTTCACCCCTCCACTTT. As protein: CASSWGRISPLHF. Full variable domain (rest looked up from reference TRBV28 and TRBJ1-6): DVKVTQSSRYLVKRTGEKVFLECVQDMDHENMFWYRQDPGLGLRLIYFSYDVKMKEKGDIPEGYSVSREKKERFSLILESASTNQTSMYLCASSWGRISPLHFGNGTRLTVT.

V gene TRBV19 combines with J gene TRBJ1-5; 8 bases align to TRBD1. Germline V gene lookup returns CDR1 LNHDA and CDR2 SQIVND (reference sequence). The CDR3 contains 12 residues. Germline trimming cut 10 bases from V and 6 bases from J; bases unmatched to any gene: 5. CDR3 region: CAIGQGGQPQHF. Written as DNA, the CDR3 is TGTGCCATAGGACAGGGAGGTCAGCCCCAGCATTTT. The full variable domain, completed using reference TRBV19 and TRBJ1-5, is DGGITQSPKYLFRKEGQNVTLSCEQNLNHDAMYWYRQDPGQGLRLIYYSQIVNDFQKGDIAEGYSVSREKKESFPLTVTSAQKNPTAFYLCAIGQGGQPQHFGDGTRLSIL.

This clone was seen just once. The J gene is TRBJ1-1, the V gene TRBV5-1; TRBD1 matches at 10 bases. The V gene's germline CDR1 is SGHRS and CDR2 YFSETQ. Unmatched junction bases numbered 12, after V lost 2 bases and J lost 11 bases. The CDR3 runs to 15 residues. In DNA, the CDR3 is TGCGCCAGCAGCTTCGAACCGGGACAGGGGTTGGCCGCTTTCTTT. Translation: CASSFEPGQGLAAFF.

The chain employs TRBV25-1 and TRBJ1-2; D gene ambiguous. The V and J ends lost 5 bases and 4 bases respectively, with 17 bases between them. The CDR3 loop spans 15 amino acids. CDR1 and CDR2 from the germline V gene are MGHDK and SYGVNS. CDR3 region: CASSSSSRQIYGYTF. The CDR3 DNA is TGTGCCAGCAGTTCCTCCAGCCGGCAGATCTATGGCTACACCTTC.

This sequence joins TRBV4-2 and TRBJ1-1; no firm D call. Germline CDR1 LGHNA, CDR2 YNFKEQ. The V and J ends lost 5 bases and 10 bases respectively, with 17 bases between them. The CDR3 runs to 13 residues. The DNA of the CDR3 is TGTGCCAGCAGCTATAAGGGTGAGGCTAGAGCTTTCTTT. It translates to CASSYKGEARAFF.

This clone was detected only once. The chain employs TRBV7-2 and TRBJ2-5, with 9 bases matching TRBD2. This CDR3 comprises 16 residues. J was trimmed by 5 bases and V by 4 bases; bases with no gene match: 11. Looked up from germline, CDR1 is SGHTA and CDR2 is FQGNSA. This chain's CDR3 is CASSYVRTSGLETQYF. The CDR3 bases are TGTGCCAGCAGCTACGTCCGAACTAGCGGGTTGGAGACCCAGTACTTC. The complete variable domain, with remaining parts taken from reference TRBV7-2 and TRBJ2-5, reads GAGVSQSPSNKVTEKGKDVELRCDPISGHTALYWYRQSLGQGLEFLIYFQGNSAPDKSGLPSDRFSAERTGGSVSTLTIQRTQQEDSAVYLCASSYVRTSGLETQYFGPGTRLLVL.

This clone is a singleton in its sample. The chain couples TRBV5-1 to TRBJ2-2; D remains ambiguous. V dropped 4 bases and J dropped 2 bases, with 12 bases sitting between them. Germline CDR1 reads SGHRS; CDR2 reads YFSETQ. The CDR3 is made up of 15 amino acids. CDR3 loop: CASSLTETNTGELFF. The CDR3 bases are TGCGCCAGCAGCCTTACAGAGACCAACACCGGGGAGCTGTTTTTT.

The rearrangement links TRBV7-9 to TRBJ1-6, with 8 bases that match TRBD1. Germline V gene data show CDR1 as SEHNR and CDR2 as FQNEAQ (reference sequence). The CDR3 loop spans 16 amino acids. After removal of 5 bases from V and 7 bases from J, the junction contained 10 bases not matched to a gene. The CDR3 sequence: CASSPRVGTGNSPLHF. CDR3 bases: TGTGCCAGCAGCCCTAGGGTAGGGACAGGAAATTCACCCCTCCACTTT.

The chain uses TRBV2 and TRBJ1-1, with unresolved D. Germline V gives CDR1 SNHLY, CDR2 FYNNEI. The CDR3 is 14 amino acids. Between the trimmed V and J ends, which lost 5 bases and 4 bases, there was a span of 14 bases. In nucleotides, the CDR3 is TGTGCCAGCAGTCGGACCTTATCGGGCACTGAAGCTTTCTTT. Its translation is CASSRTLSGTEAFF.